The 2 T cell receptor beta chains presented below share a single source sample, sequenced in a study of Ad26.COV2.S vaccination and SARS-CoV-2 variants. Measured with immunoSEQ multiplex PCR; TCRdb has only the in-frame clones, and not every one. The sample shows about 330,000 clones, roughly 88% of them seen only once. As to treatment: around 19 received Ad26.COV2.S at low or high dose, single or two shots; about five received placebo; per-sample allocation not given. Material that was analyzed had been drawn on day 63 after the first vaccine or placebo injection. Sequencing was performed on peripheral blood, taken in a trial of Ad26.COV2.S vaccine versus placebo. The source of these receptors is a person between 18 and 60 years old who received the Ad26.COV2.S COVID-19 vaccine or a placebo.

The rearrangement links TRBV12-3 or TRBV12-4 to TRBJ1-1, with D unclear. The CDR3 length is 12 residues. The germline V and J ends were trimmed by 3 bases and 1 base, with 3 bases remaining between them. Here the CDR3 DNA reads TGTGCCAGCAGTTTCGAGAACACTGAAGCTTTCTTT. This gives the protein CASSFENTEAFF.

In nucleotides, the CDR3 is TGCGCCAGCAGCTTGTCAGCGAACACTGAAGCTTTCTTT. As protein: CASSLSANTEAFF. This chain links TRBV5-1 with TRBJ1-1; D not certain. Deletions cut 1 base from V and 1 base from J, with 5 bases between. The CDR3 totals 13 residues. Germline loops: CDR1 SGHRS, CDR2 YFSETQ. Complete variable domain (other parts from reference TRBV5-1 and TRBJ1-1): KAGVTQTPRYLIKTRGQQVTLSCSPISGHRSVSWYQQTPGQGLQFLFEYFSETQRNKGNFPGRFSGRQFSNSRSEMNVSTLELGDSALYLCASSLSANTEAFFGQGTRLTVV.